This TCR beta chain comes out of a study of control samples from healthy donors and cancer patients. CDR1 is MNHNS, CDR2 SASEGT, per germline. The length of the CDR3 is 11 residues. Trimming took 2 bases from V and 6 from J, leaving 5 bases between them. Profiled with immunoSEQ multiplex PCR; TCRdb holds only in-frame clones, not every one. Of 250,000 to 300,000 clones in the sample, about 80% were seen once. This clonotype was sampled from a woman aged 55-75 years with lung cancer. Sequencing input: PBMCs. V gene TRBV6-1 combines with J gene TRBJ2-7; D gene ambiguous. CDR3 sequence (DNA): TGTGCCAGCAGTGAATTGGTCGAGCAGTACTTC. Its protein is CASSELVEQYF.